The 2 T cell receptor beta chains reported below all come from one sample, sequenced in a study of shared clonotypes between healthy human individuals. The method was immunoSEQ multiplex PCR; TCRdb's version includes in-frame clones alone and lacks a portion of them. Among 2 million to 3 million clones, under 95% were seen once, and the ten largest hold 0.36%. Specimen: naive CD4+ T cells from PBMCs. Sample subset: CD45RA+ positively selected. These TCRs come from a man younger than 35 in good health. Some clones in this sample may be carry-over from other donors' samples.

The chain couples TRBV4-3 to TRBJ2-3; the D gene could be TRBD1 or TRBD2 (5 bases each). Trimming left V 1 base short and J 4 bases short, with 9 bases between. This CDR3 region has 14 residues. In germline, CDR1 is LGHNA, CDR2 YSLEER. The CDR3 sequence: CASSQGRGADTQYF. DNA of the CDR3: TGCGCCAGCAGCCAAGGCCGGGGCGCAGATACGCAGTATTTT.

The chain couples TRBV11-2 to TRBJ2-4, with 8 bases identical to TRBD1. Trimming took 5 bases from V and 7 from J; bases not matched to a gene: 10. The CDR3 runs 15 residues. Germline CDR1 reads SGHAT; CDR2 reads FQNNGV. As DNA, the CDR3 is TGTGCCAGCAGCGTGACCGGGACAGGAGTGAACATTCAGTACTTC. Protein sequence: CASSVTGTGVNIQYF.